One sample yielded the 2 T cell receptor beta chains listed below, sequenced in a study of blood T cell repertoires in COVID-19. Data came from immunoSEQ multiplex PCR; TCRdb stores just in-frame clones and leaves some out. This sample has hundreds of thousands of clones; around nine tenths occur once, and the top ten carry 2.5% to 3.5%. The sample comprised peripheral blood. Every receptor here comes from a human donor in a cohort sampled during active COVID-19.

The chain uses TRBV28 and TRBJ2-4; no firm D call. Germline CDR1 MDHEN, CDR2 SYDVKM. V lost 4 bases and J 9 bases, leaving 10 bases between the germline ends. The length of the CDR3 is 12 residues. CDR3 in amino acids: CASSSPASIQYF. The CDR3 region has the DNA TGTGCCAGCAGTTCGCCCGCGTCCATTCAGTACTTC.

This clone was observed at least ten times. This chain connects TRBV4-2 to TRBJ2-7, with 9 bases matching TRBD1. In germline, CDR1 is LGHNA, CDR2 YNFKEQ. J lost 2 bases, V lost 1 base, and 15 bases had no gene match. This CDR3 comprises 19 residues. Here the CDR3 reads CASSQVIGTGQPIPYEQYF. The CDR3 region has the DNA TGTGCCAGCAGCCAAGTAATCGGGACAGGGCAACCGATCCCCTACGAGCAGTACTTC.